These 27 T cell receptor beta chains originate from one sample sequenced in a study of CD8+ T cells in alopecia areata. Sequencing templates came from extracted RNA that was reverse transcribed into cDNA. The table came from immunoSEQ multiplex PCR; TCRdb's copy has only in-frame clones and leaves some out. Among about 210,000 clones, 50% to 70% were seen once, and the ten largest hold roughly 1.5%. Treatment denoted: oral pan-JAK inhibitor, 5-10 mg twice daily. The input for sequencing was CD4+ T cells sorted from blood, taken at week 4, from a patient treated with tofacitinib. Source of these receptors: a human donor with alopecia areata.

The chain combines TRBV29-1 with TRBJ1-2; D unclear. The V end lost 0 bases, the J end lost 0 bases, and 14 bases lay between the germline ends. Germline V gives CDR1 SQVTM, CDR2 ANQGSEA. The CDR3 covers 16 residues. CDR3 region: CSVEDRRPRANYGYTF. CDR3 DNA sequence: TGCAGCGTTGAAGATCGAAGGCCACGGGCTAACTATGGCTACACCTTC.

The chain joins TRBV7-2 to TRBJ1-6; no clear D gene. The CDR3 consists of 15 residues. Per the germline V gene, CDR1 is SGHTA and CDR2 is FQGNSA. V dropped 2 bases and J dropped 7 bases, with 12 bases sitting between them. Written as DNA, the CDR3 is TGTGCCAGCAGCTTACTGGGCGGGAGCAATTCACCCCTCCACTTT. This gives the protein CASSLLGGSNSPLHF.

This clone was seen only once. This chain uses TRBV6-5 with TRBJ2-5; D remains ambiguous. Germline-derived CDR1 and CDR2 are MNHEY and SVGAGI. CDR3 size: 11 residues. The V and J ends lost 4 bases and 2 bases respectively, with 2 bases between them. The CDR3 here is CASSLQETQYF. The CDR3 nucleotides read TGTGCCAGCAGTTTACAAGAGACCCAGTACTTC.

This clone was counted a few times. The chain employs TRBV18 and TRBJ2-3, with 11 bases that match TRBD2. Germline loops: CDR1 KGHSH, CDR2 LQKENI. V was clipped by 4 bases and J by 2 bases; unmatched bases: 14. CDR3 length: 19 amino acids. CDR3 sequence: CASSQKPSGGTENTDTQYF. CDR3 sequence (DNA): TGTGCCAGCTCACAAAAGCCTAGCGGGGGGACCGAGAACACAGATACGCAGTATTTT.

V gene TRBV7-9 combines with J gene TRBJ1-1; 11 bases are a match to TRBD1. Per the germline V gene, CDR1 is SEHNR and CDR2 is FQNEAQ (reference sequence). This CDR3 has 15 amino acids. V shed 5 bases and J 4 bases; nucleotides not matched to a gene: 6. Here the CDR3 reads CASSEGQGVSTEAFF. CDR3 sequence (DNA): TGTGCCAGCAGCGAGGGACAGGGGGTGAGCACTGAAGCTTTCTTT.

This clone showed up just a few times. This CDR3 is CASSVQGDTQYF. For the CDR3, the DNA is TGCGCCAGCAGTGTACAGGGGGATACGCAGTATTTT. The chain carries TRBV10-1 and TRBJ2-3; TRBD1 matches at 7 bases. The CDR3 is made up of 12 amino acids. J gave up 6 bases and V 4 bases, and 1 base lay outside the gene matches. Germline V gene data show CDR1 as WNHNN and CDR2 as SYGVQD (reference sequence).

V and J are TRBV14 and TRBJ2-4; no firm D call. Germline lookup yields CDR1 SGHDN and CDR2 FVKESK. The CDR3 extends over 12 amino acids. Trimming pared 4 bases from V and 7 bases from J, leaving 8 bases between. The CDR3 nucleotides are TGTGCCAGCAGCCTCCTGGGGAACATTCAGTACTTC. It specifies CASSLLGNIQYF. Full variable domain (outside the CDR3, taken from reference TRBV14 and TRBJ2-4): EAGVTQFPSHSVIEKGQTVTLRCDPISGHDNLYWYRRVMGKEIKFLLHFVKESKQDESGMPNNRFLAERTGGTYSTLKVQPAELEDSGVYFCASSLLGNIQYFGAGTRLSVL.

This clone was seen more than once but under ten times. The chain employs TRBV18 and TRBJ2-7, with 8 bases that match TRBD1. Looked up from germline, CDR1 is KGHSH and CDR2 is LQKENI. CDR3 length equals 14 residues. J lost 3 bases, V lost 4 bases, and 5 bases had no gene match. DNA of the CDR3: TGTGCCAGCTCACGTGGGACAGGAGTCTACGAGCAGTACTTC. This sequence encodes CASSRGTGVYEQYF.

The chain is built from TRBV2 and TRBJ2-5, with unresolved D. V lost 7 bases and J lost 4, with 13 bases in between. The V gene's germline CDR1 is SNHLY and CDR2 FYNNEI. This CDR3 contains 13 residues. For the CDR3, the DNA is TGTGCCAGCACCCCTGAGCGAGGAGAGACCCAGTACTTC. Encoded protein: CASTPERGETQYF.

The sample holds a few counts of this clone. The rearrangement uses TRBV30 and TRBJ1-2; no firm D call. The CDR3 is 14 amino acids. V was pared by 2 bases and J by 1 base, with 11 bases between. Germline V gene sequence: CDR1 GTSNPN, CDR2 SVGIG (reference sequence). CDR3 amino acids: CAWSSVDLNYGYTF. CDR3 nucleotides: TGTGCCTGGAGTTCCGTGGACCTTAACTATGGCTACACCTTC.

Concerning this clone: In the same sample, other DNA sequences code for this CDR3. J is TRBJ1-1 and V is TRBV5-1; D ambiguous. CDR1 and CDR2 (germline): SGHRS, YFSETQ. Trimming stripped 3 bases from V and 4 bases from J, with 4 bases between. The CDR3 loop spans 11 amino acids. The CDR3 region is CASSSSTEAFF. CDR3 DNA sequence: TGCGCCAGCAGCTCGAGCACTGAAGCTTTCTTT.

V gene TRBV9 combines with J gene TRBJ2-7; D possibly uses TRBD1 or TRBD2 (5 bases each). The CDR3 length is 14 residues. The V and J ends lost 4 bases and 5 bases respectively, with 16 bases between them. Looked up from germline, CDR1 is SGDLS and CDR2 is YYNGEE. The CDR3 DNA sequence: TGTGCCAGCAGCCGGGGCCTCCGTCAGGACGAGCAGTACTTC. Its protein product is CASSRGLRQDEQYF.

In regard to this clone: The same CDR3 arises from other DNA sequences in this sample as well. The chain uses TRBV7-3 and TRBJ1-1; D is undetermined. V lost 1 base to trimming and J lost 2 bases, with 5 bases between them. The CDR3 extends over 13 amino acids. Germline CDR1 and CDR2: SGHTA and FQGTGA. The CDR3 sequence is CASSLSRNTEAFF. The CDR3 DNA reads TGTGCCAGCAGCTTAAGCCGTAACACTGAAGCTTTCTTT.

V usage is TRBV19 and J usage is TRBJ1-1; D unresolved. Germline V CDR1 and CDR2: LNHDA, SQIVND (reference sequence). This CDR3 has 13 residues. V dropped 8 bases and J dropped 0 bases, with 10 bases sitting between them. The chain's CDR3 is CASGSGMNTEAFF. In DNA form, the CDR3 reads TGTGCCAGTGGTTCCGGGATGAACACTGAAGCTTTCTTT.

The chain has TRBV30 and TRBJ2-1, with 9 bases matching TRBD1. V dropped 7 bases and J dropped 6; count of bases not matched to a gene: 7. Germline CDR1 reads GTSNPN; CDR2 reads SVGIG (reference sequence). The CDR3 is 13 amino acids. As DNA, the CDR3 is TGTGCCTACGGGACAGGGTCGAGCAATGAGCAGTTCTTC. Protein sequence: CAYGTGSSNEQFF.

CDR3 coding DNA: TGCGCCAGCAGCTTGCCAGCCGCCTACGAGCAGTACTTC. Translated: CASSLPAAYEQYF. The V and J genes are TRBV5-1 and TRBJ2-7; D is ambiguous. Germline V lookup: CDR1 SGHRS, CDR2 YFSETQ. V gave up 1 base and J gave up 2 bases, with 7 bases separating them. The CDR3 covers 13 residues.

The chain joins TRBV15 to TRBJ1-2; perhaps TRBD1 as D (6 bases). From germline, CDR1 is LNHNV and CDR2 YYDKDF (reference sequence). Trimming left V 1 base short and J 7 bases short, with 13 bases between. The CDR3 covers 14 residues. The CDR3 bases are TGTGCCACCAGCAGAGGGACAGCCCTTTCTGGCTACACCTTC. This codes for CATSRGTALSGYTF.

The chain has TRBV29-1 and TRBJ1-1; TRBD1 aligns across 7 bases. Germline V lookup: CDR1 SQVTM, CDR2 ANQGSEA. Trimming cost V 3 bases and J 5 bases; bases outside gene matches: 9. CDR3 length: 14 residues. The CDR3 loop is CSVDRGQGETEAFF. The CDR3 nucleotides are TGCAGCGTTGATCGCGGCCAGGGGGAGACTGAAGCTTTCTTT.

V is TRBV7-2 and J is TRBJ2-5; 16 nucleotides agree with TRBD2. With V trimmed by 5 bases and J by 6 bases, 6 bases remained unmatched. CDR1 is SGHTA, CDR2 FQGNSA, per germline. This CDR3 region has 16 residues. The CDR3 reads CASSPGLAGGRKTQYF. The CDR3 nucleotides read TGTGCCAGCAGCCCGGGACTAGCGGGGGGGCGAAAGACCCAGTACTTC.

CDR3 sequence (DNA): TGTGCCATCAGTGAGAGGGACAGAGAAGAGACCCAGTACTTC. Translated, it gives CAISERDREETQYF. This chain links TRBV10-3 with TRBJ2-5, with 7 nucleotides matching TRBD1. The CDR3 consists of 14 residues. Germline CDR1 and CDR2: ENHRY and SYGVKD. The V gene end was trimmed by 2 bases and the J gene end by 3 bases; junction bases not matched to a gene: 3.

V and J are TRBV29-1 and TRBJ1-6; maybe TRBD1 (6 bases). CDR1 SQVTM and CDR2 ANQGSEA come from the germline V gene. This CDR3 is 14 amino acids long. The germline V and J ends were trimmed by 6 bases and 7 bases, with 16 bases remaining between them. The CDR3 loop is CSVALGGGNSPLHF. In DNA, the CDR3 is TGCAGCGTCGCCCTAGGGGGGGGGAATTCACCCCTCCACTTT.

This rearrangement joins TRBV5-6 to TRBJ2-7; 7 bases line up with TRBD1. CDR1 and CDR2 from the germline V gene are SGHDT and YYEEEE. The CDR3 has 14 amino acids. J was trimmed by 4 bases and V by 6 bases; bases with no gene match: 10. Here the CDR3 reads CASMPTGNVYEQYF. CDR3 nucleotide sequence: TGTGCCAGCATGCCGACAGGGAATGTGTACGAGCAGTACTTC.

CDR3 protein: CAWGSPTSFWEQFF. The CDR3 nucleotides read TGTGCCTGGGGTTCCCCAACCTCTTTTTGGGAGCAGTTCTTC. The rearrangement uses TRBV30 and TRBJ2-1; D remains ambiguous. Trimming took 5 bases from V and 10 from J, leaving 21 bases between them. Germline V gene data show CDR1 as GTSNPN and CDR2 as SVGIG (reference sequence). CDR3 length: 14 amino acids.

The chain couples TRBV9 to TRBJ2-3, with D perhaps matching TRBD2 (5 bases). V lost 0 bases and J 3 bases, leaving 11 bases between the germline ends. CDR1 is SGDLS, CDR2 YYNGEE, per germline. CDR3 length equals 15 residues. The DNA for the CDR3 is TGTGCCAGCAGCGTAGAATCCACGGGGACAGATACGCAGTATTTT. This encodes CASSVESTGTDTQYF.

This chain joins TRBV5-6 and TRBJ1-4, with 7 nucleotides matching TRBD1. Germline values: CDR1 SGHDT, CDR2 YYEEEE. The CDR3 has 18 residues. The ends lost 4 bases at V and 3 bases at J; junction bases unmatched: 15. The chain's CDR3 is CASSLRGVVLRSNEKLFF. CDR3 bases: TGTGCCAGCAGCCTCAGGGGGGTCGTTTTGAGGTCTAATGAAAAACTGTTTTTT.

The gene calls are TRBV6-5 and TRBJ2-3; D is unresolved. The CDR3 contains 13 residues. Germline CDR1 reads MNHEY; CDR2 reads SVGAGI. V lost 5 bases and J lost 0, with 6 bases in between. The CDR3 nucleotides are TGTGCCAGCAGTGGATTGAGCACAGATACGCAGTATTTT. This codes for CASSGLSTDTQYF.

This chain connects TRBV11-1 to TRBJ2-5; D is ambiguous. The CDR3 consists of 14 residues. Germline V gives CDR1 SGHAT, CDR2 FQDESV (reference sequence). Trimming removed 4 bases from V and 3 bases from J, with 12 bases in between. The CDR3 DNA follows: TGTGCCAGCAGCTCATTGGACGTAGAAGAGACCCAGTACTTC. This translates into CASSSLDVEETQYF.